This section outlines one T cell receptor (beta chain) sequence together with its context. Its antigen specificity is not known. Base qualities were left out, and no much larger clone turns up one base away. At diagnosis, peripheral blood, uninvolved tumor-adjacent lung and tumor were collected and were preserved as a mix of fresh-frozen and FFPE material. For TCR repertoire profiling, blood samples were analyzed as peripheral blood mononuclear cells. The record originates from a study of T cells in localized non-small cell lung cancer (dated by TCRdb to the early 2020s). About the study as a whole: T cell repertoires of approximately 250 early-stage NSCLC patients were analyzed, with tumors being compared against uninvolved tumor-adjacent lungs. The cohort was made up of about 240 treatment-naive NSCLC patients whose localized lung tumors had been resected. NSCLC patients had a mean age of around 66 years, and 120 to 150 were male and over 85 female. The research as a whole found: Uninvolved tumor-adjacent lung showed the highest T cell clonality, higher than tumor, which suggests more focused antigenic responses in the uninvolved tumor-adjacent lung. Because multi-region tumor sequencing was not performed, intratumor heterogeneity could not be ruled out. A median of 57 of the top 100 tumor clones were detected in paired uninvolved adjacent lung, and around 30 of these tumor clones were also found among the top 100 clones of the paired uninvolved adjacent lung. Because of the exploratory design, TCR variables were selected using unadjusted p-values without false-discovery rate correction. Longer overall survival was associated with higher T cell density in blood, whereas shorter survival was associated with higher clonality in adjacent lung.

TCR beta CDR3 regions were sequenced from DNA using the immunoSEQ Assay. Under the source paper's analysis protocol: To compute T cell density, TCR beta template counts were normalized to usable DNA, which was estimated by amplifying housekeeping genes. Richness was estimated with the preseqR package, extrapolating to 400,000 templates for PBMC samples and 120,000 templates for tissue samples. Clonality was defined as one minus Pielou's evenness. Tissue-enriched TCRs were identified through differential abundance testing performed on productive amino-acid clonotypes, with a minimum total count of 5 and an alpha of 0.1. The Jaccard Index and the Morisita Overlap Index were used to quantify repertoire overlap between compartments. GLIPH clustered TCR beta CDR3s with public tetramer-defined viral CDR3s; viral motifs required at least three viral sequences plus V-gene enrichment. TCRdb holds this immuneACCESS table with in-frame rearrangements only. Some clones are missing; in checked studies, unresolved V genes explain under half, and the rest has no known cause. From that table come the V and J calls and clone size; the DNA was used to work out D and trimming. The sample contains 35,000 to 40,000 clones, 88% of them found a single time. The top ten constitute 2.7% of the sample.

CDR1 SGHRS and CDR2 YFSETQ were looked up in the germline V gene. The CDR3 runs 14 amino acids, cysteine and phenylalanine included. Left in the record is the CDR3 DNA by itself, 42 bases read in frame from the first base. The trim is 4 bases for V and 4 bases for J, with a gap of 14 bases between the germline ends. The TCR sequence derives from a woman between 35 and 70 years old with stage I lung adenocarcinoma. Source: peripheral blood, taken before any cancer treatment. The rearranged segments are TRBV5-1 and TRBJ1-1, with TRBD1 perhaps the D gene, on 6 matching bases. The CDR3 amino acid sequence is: CASSLSQGSTEAFF. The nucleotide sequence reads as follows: TGCGCCAGCAGCCTCTCACAGGGTTCCACTGAAGCTTTCTTT.